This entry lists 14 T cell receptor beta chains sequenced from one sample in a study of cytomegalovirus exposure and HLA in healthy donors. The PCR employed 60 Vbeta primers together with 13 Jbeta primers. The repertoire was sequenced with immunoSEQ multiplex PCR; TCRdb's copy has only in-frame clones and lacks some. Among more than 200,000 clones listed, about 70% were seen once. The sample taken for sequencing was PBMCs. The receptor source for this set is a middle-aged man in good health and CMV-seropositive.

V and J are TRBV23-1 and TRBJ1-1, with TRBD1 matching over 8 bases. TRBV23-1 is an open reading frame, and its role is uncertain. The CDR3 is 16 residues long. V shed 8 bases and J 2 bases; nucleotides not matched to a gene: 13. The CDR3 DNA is TGCGCCAGCTCTTTAGATGGACAGGGTTTAAACACTGAAGCTTTCTTT. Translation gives CASSLDGQGLNTEAFF.

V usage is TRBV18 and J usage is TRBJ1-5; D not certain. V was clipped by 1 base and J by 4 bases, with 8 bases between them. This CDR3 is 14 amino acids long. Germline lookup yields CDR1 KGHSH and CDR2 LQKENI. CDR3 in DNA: TGTGCCAGCTCACCACTAAATCAGAATCAGCCCCAGCATTTT. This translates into CASSPLNQNQPQHF.

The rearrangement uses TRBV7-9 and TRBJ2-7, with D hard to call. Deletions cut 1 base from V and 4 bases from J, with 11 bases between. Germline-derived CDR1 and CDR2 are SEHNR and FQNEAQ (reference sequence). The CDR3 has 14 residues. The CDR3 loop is CASSLGVKPYEQYF. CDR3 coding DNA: TGTGCCAGCAGCTTAGGAGTGAAGCCTTACGAGCAGTACTTC.

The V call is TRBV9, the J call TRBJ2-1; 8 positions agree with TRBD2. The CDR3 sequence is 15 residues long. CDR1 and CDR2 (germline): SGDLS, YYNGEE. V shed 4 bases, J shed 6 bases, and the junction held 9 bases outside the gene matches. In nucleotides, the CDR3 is TGTGCCAGCAGCTTCTCCGGGGGGGCCGGCAATGAGCAGTTCTTC. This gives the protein CASSFSGGAGNEQFF.

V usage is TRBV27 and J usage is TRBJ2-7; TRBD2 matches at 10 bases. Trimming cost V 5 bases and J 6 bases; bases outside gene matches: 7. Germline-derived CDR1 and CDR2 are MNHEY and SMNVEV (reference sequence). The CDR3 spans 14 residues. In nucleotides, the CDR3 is TGTGCCAGCAGTGAAGCGGGGGGGCTAGGCGAGCAGTACTTC. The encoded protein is CASSEAGGLGEQYF.

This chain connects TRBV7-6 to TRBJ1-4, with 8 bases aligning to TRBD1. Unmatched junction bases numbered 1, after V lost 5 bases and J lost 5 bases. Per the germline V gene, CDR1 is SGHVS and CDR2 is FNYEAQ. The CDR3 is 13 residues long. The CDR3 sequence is CASSRTGNEKLFF. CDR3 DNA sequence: TGTGCCAGCAGCCGGACAGGGAATGAAAAACTGTTTTTT.

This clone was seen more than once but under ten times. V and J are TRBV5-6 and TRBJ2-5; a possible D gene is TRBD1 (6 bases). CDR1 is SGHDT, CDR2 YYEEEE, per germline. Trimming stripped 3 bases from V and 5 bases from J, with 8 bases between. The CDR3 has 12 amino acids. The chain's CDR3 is CASSWTEETQYF. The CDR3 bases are TGTGCCAGCAGCTGGACAGAGGAGACCCAGTACTTC.

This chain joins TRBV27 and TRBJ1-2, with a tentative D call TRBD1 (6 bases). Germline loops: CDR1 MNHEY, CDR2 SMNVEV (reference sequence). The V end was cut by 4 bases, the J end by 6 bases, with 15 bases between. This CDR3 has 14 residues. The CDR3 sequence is CASSSARGVDGYTF. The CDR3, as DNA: TGTGCCAGCAGTTCGGCCAGGGGAGTGGATGGCTACACCTTC.

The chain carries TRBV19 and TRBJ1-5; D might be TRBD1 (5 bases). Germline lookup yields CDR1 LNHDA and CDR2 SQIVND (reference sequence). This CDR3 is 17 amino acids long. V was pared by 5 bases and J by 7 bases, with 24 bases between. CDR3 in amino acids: CASSARPRDGGRQPQHF. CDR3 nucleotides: TGTGCCAGTAGTGCCCGACCCCGGGACGGCGGGAGGCAGCCCCAGCATTTT.

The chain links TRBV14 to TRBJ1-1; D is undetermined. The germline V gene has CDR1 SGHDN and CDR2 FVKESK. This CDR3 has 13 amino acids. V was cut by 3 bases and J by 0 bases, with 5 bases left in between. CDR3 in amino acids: CASSQAMNTEAFF. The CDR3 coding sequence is TGTGCCAGCAGCCAGGCCATGAACACTGAAGCTTTCTTT.

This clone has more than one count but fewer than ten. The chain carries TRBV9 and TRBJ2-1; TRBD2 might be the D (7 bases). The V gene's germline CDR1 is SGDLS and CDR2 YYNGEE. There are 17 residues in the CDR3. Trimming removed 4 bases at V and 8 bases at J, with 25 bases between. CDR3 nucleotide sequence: TGTGCCAGCAGCTTACCCGGTGGGGGGGCGGGGTTCCATGAGCAGTTCTTC. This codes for CASSLPGGGAGFHEQFF.

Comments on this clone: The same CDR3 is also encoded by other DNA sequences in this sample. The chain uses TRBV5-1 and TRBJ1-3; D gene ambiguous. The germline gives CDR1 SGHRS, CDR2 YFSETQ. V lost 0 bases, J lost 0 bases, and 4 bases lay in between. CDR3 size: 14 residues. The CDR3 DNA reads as TGCGCCAGCAGCTTGGGGAGCTCTGGAAACACCATATATTTT. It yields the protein CASSLGSSGNTIYF.

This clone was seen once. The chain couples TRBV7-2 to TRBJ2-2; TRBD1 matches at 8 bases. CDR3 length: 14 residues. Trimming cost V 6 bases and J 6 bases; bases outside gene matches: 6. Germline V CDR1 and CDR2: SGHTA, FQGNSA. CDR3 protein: CASRTSGGAGELFF. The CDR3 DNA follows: TGTGCCAGCAGGACCTCAGGGGGCGCCGGGGAGCTGTTTTTT.

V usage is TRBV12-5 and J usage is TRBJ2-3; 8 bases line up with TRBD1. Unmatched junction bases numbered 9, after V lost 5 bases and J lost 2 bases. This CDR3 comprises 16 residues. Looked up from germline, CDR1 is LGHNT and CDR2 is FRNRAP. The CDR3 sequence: CASGTLTGALTDTQYF. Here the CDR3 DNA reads TGTGCTAGTGGTACTTTGACAGGGGCGCTCACAGATACGCAGTATTTT.